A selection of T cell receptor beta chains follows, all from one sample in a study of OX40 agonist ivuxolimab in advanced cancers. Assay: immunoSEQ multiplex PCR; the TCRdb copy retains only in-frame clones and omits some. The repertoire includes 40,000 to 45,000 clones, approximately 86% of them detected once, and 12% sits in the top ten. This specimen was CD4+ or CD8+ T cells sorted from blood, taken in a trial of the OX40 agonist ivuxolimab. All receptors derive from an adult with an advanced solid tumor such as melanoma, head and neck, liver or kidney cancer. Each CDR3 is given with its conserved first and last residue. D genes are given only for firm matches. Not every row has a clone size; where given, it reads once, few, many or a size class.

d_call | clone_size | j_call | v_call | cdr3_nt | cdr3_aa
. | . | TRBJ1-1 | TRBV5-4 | TGTGCCAGCAGCTTAATGAACACTGAAGCTTTCTTT | CASSLMNTEAFF
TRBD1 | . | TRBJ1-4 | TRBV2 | TGTGCCAGCATTAGGAACCGGGACAGGGATGAAAAACTGTTTTTT | CASIRNRDRDEKLFF
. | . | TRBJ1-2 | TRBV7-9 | TGTGCCAGCAGCTTACAGGGCAACTATGGCTACACCTTC | CASSLQGNYGYTF
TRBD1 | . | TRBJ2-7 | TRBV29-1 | TGCAGTATCCGGGACAGGTTCGACGAGCAGTACTTC | CSIRDRFDEQYF
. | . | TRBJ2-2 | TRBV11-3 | TGTGCCAGCAGCTTGTCAGGAGGGAGCTTCACCGGGGAGCTGTTTTTT | CASSLSGGSFTGELFF
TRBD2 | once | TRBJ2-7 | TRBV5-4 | TGTGCCTTCACCGGGACTAGAGGCTTCGAGCAGTACTTC | CAFTGTRGFEQYF
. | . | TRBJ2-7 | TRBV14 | TGTGCCAGCAGCCAATCTATGGTAGCCCGGTACGAGCAGTACTTC | CASSQSMVARYEQYF
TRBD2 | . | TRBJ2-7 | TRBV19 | TGTGCCAGTAGTATAGGCCTAGCGGTGATCTACGAGCAGTACTTC | CASSIGLAVIYEQYF
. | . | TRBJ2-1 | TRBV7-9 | TGTGCCAGCAGCCCCCTTGGTGGGAGCCAGGATGAGCAGTTCTTC | CASSPLGGSQDEQFF
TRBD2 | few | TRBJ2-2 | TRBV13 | TGTGCCAGCAGCTTAGGCCCTAGCGGGAGGTCTCTGTTTTTT | CASSLGPSGRSLFF
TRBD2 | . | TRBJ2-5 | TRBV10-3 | TGTGCCATCAGTGAGCCGTGGAGTAGCGGGGGGGCAAGGGAGACCCAGTACTTC | CAISEPWSSGGARETQYF
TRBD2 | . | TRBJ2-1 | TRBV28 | TGTGCCAGCAGTTTGGGGACTAGCTTATACGATGAGCAGTTCTTC | CASSLGTSLYDEQFF
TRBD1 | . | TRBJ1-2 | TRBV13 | TGTGCCAGCAGCTTGTTGTGGACAGGGAACGGCTACACCTTC | CASSLLWTGNGYTF
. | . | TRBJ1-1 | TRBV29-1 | TGCAGCGTACCTACGAACACTGAAGCTTTCTTT | CSVPTNTEAFF
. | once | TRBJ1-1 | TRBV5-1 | TGCGCCAGCAGCTTTGCAGGGAACACTGAAGCTTTCTTT | CASSFAGNTEAFF
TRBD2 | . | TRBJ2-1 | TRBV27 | TGTGCCAGCAGCCCCGGGGGGGGATACAATGAGCAGTTCTTC | CASSPGGGYNEQFF
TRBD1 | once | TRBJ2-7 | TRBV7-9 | TGTGCCAGCAGCCCCCCGGGACAGGCTAAATACGCGCAGTACTTC | CASSPPGQAKYAQYF
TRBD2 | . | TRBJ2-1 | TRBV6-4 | TGTGCCAGCAGTGAAGCACTAGCGCGCTCCTACAATGAGCAGTTCTTC | CASSEALARSYNEQFF
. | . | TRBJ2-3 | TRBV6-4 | TGTGCCAGCAGTCCTAGCCTCAGGAGCACAGATACGCAGTATTTT | CASSPSLRSTDTQYF
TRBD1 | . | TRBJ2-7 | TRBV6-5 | TGTGCCAGCAGTTACAGGGGGCTGACCTACGAGCAGTACTTC | CASSYRGLTYEQYF
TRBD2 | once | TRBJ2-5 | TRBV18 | TGTGCCAGCTCACCATCCACTAGCGCAGAGACCCAGTACTTC | CASSPSTSAETQYF
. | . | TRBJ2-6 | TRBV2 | TGTGCCAGCAGTGAGAACAGCTACTCTGGGGCCAACGTCCTGACTTTC | CASSENSYSGANVLTF
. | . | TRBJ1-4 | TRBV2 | TGTGCCAGCAACGGCAGGGGCAGGACTAATGAAAAACTGTTTTTT | CASNGRGRTNEKLFF
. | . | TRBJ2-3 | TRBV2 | TGTGCCAGCACCGGCGGAGATAAATTTAGCACAGATACGCAGTATTTT | CASTGGDKFSTDTQYF
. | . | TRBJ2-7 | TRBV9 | TGTGCCAGCAGCGTGTACAAAGGAGGGCTCTACGAGCAGTACTTC | CASSVYKGGLYEQYF
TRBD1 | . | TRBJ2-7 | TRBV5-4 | TGTGCCAGCAGCGGGACAGACTCCTACGAGCAGTACTTC | CASSGTDSYEQYF
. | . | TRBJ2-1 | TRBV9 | TGTGCCAGCAGCGTGAGCGGTGGTATTTGGAATGAGCAGTTCTTC | CASSVSGGIWNEQFF
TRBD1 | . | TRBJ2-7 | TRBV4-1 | TGCGCCAGCAGCCAAGATTGGGACAGGGGAAACCACGAGCAGTACTTC | CASSQDWDRGNHEQYF
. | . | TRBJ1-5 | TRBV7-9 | TGTGCCAGCAGCACTTATGGTAATCAGCCCCAGCATTTT | CASSTYGNQPQHF
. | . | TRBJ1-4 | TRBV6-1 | TGTGCCAGCAGTGAAAGGTTGGGGAGTAGGAATGAAAAACTGTTTTTT | CASSERLGSRNEKLFF
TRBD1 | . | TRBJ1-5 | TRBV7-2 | TGTGCCAGCAGCTTAAACAGGGGGAGTCAGCCCCAGCATTTT | CASSLNRGSQPQHF
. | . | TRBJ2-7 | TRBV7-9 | TGTGCCAGCACCCTCTTCCCTCTCGAGCAGTACTTC | CASTLFPLEQYF
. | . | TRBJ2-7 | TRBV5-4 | TGTGCCAGCAGTTCAGGGGAACGCGAGCAGTACTTC | CASSSGEREQYF
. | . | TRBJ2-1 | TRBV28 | TGTGCCAGCAAGCGCTCGAGGTCGGACGCTAACAATGAGCAGTTCTTC | CASKRSRSDANNEQFF